The 24 T cell receptor beta chains in this list originate from one sample, sequenced in a study of shared clonotypes between healthy human individuals (dated by TCRdb to between 2020 and 2021). The library was prepared using the immunoSEQ multiplex PCR assay. Here the immuneACCESS table is served through TCRdb, limited to in-frame sequences with V and J called. Missing clones are a known gap in these copies; in checked studies unresolved V genes cover under half, and the rest lacks a known reason. Across this sample there are some 1.4 million clones, with roughly 96% seen only once. Roughly 1.2% of the sample lies in the top ten. The specimen sequenced was naive CD4+ T cells sorted from blood. Reading the label with the study, this specimen's cell subset or site is: CD45RA+ positively selected. These TCRs come from a young man in good health.

The rearrangement links TRBV12-1 to TRBJ1-5; no DNA check was done on the table's D call, TRBD1. TRBV12-1 is an annotated pseudogene. This CDR3 spans 15 amino acids. The CDR3 loop is CASSFRQQVYQPQHF. The CDR3, as DNA: TGTGCCAGCAGCTTTCGACAACAGGTCTATCAGCCCCAGCATTTT.

The V call is TRBV14, the J call TRBJ2-7; TRBD1 is a possible D gene (6 bases). V dropped 9 bases and J dropped 5 bases, with 11 bases sitting between them. The CDR3 loop spans 11 amino acids. In germline, CDR1 is SGHDN, CDR2 FVKESK. CDR3 region: CASSQGHEQYF. CDR3 nucleotide sequence: TGTGCCAGTTCACAGGGCCACGAGCAGTACTTC.

V and J are TRBV28 and TRBJ1-5; 8 bases align to TRBD1. Trimming took 6 bases from V and 1 from J; bases not matched to a gene: 8. This CDR3 is 16 amino acids long. Germline loops: CDR1 MDHEN, CDR2 SYDVKM. CDR3 DNA: TGTGCCAGCAGAGGACAGGGCAGGAGAAGCAATCAGCCCCAGCATTTT. It translates to CASRGQGRRSNQPQHF.

V and J are TRBV19 and TRBJ2-3; 10 bases align to TRBD2. Germline CDR1 reads LNHDA; CDR2 reads SQIVND (reference sequence). J gave up 0 bases and V 5 bases, and 5 bases lay outside the gene matches. This CDR3 spans 16 amino acids. The chain's CDR3 is CASSGQTSGSTDTQYF. The CDR3 region has the DNA TGTGCCAGTAGTGGGCAGACTAGCGGGAGCACAGATACGCAGTATTTT. The full variable domain, completed using reference TRBV19 and TRBJ2-3, is DGGITQSPKYLFRKEGQNVTLSCEQNLNHDAMYWYRQDPGQGLRLIYYSQIVNDFQKGDIAEGYSVSREKKESFPLTVTSAQKNPTAFYLCASSGQTSGSTDTQYFGPGTRLTVL.

The chain couples TRBV5-1 to TRBJ2-3, with 12 bases that match TRBD2. Germline CDR1 reads SGHRS; CDR2 reads YFSETQ. J was trimmed by 6 bases and V by 5 bases; bases with no gene match: 7. The CDR3 sequence is 15 residues long. This chain's CDR3 is CASSSLAGGADTQYF. The CDR3 DNA sequence: TGCGCCAGCAGTTCACTAGCGGGAGGAGCTGATACGCAGTATTTT.

This sequence joins TRBV11-2 and TRBJ1-1; D is uncertain. Germline values: CDR1 SGHAT, CDR2 FQNNGV. There are 15 residues in the CDR3. Trimming shortened V by 1 base and J by 1 base, and 10 bases separated the two germline ends. The CDR3 DNA reads TGTGCCAGCAGCTTAGCAGCTGGAGCGAACACTGAAGCTTTCTTT. Protein sequence: CASSLAAGANTEAFF.

This chain connects TRBV27 to TRBJ2-2, with 7 bases fitting TRBD2. There are 14 residues in the CDR3. Trimming removed 6 bases from V and 2 bases from J; junction bases left unmatched: 3. CDR1 MNHEY and CDR2 SMNVEV come from the germline V gene (reference sequence). CDR3 sequence (DNA): TGTGCCAGCAGCACTAGCGCCAACACCGGGGAGCTGTTTTTT. As protein: CASSTSANTGELFF.

J is TRBJ2-1 and V is TRBV28; 8 nucleotides agree with TRBD2. This CDR3 is 15 amino acids long. The V gene's germline CDR1 is MDHEN and CDR2 SYDVKM. V shed 10 bases and J 6 bases; nucleotides not matched to a gene: 14. CDR3 nucleotides: TGTGCCACCTCACTCAGACTAGCGAGACGCAATGAGCAGTTCTTC. It codes for CATSLRLARRNEQFF.

This clone has only one observation. This chain links TRBV7-3 with TRBJ2-3; a weak D match, TRBD2 (5 bases). Trimming pared 4 bases from V and 2 bases from J, leaving 16 bases between. CDR3 size: 16 residues. Germline V gives CDR1 SGHTA, CDR2 FQGTGA. In DNA form, the CDR3 reads TGTGCCAGCAGCTCCTCCGGACTGCGAACCACAGATACGCAGTATTTT. Translation: CASSSSGLRTTDTQYF.

V is TRBV4-1 and J is TRBJ2-6; perhaps D is TRBD1 or TRBD2 (5 bases each). The CDR3 sequence is 17 residues long. The germline gives CDR1 MGHRA, CDR2 YSYEKL. The germline V and J ends were trimmed by 4 bases and 0 bases, with 13 bases remaining between them. The CDR3 coding sequence is TGCGCCAGCAGCCTAGGGACCGCGAGCTCTGGGGCCAACGTCCTGACTTTC. This encodes CASSLGTASSGANVLTF.

The CDR3 here is CASSITQTDVLTF. CDR3 sequence (DNA): TGTGCCAGCAGCATTACCCAGACAGACGTCCTGACTTTC. The chain recombines TRBV7-9 with TRBJ2-6; a possible D gene is TRBD1 (5 bases). Germline V gene data show CDR1 as SEHNR and CDR2 as FQNEAQ (reference sequence). The CDR3 totals 13 residues. Trimming cost V 5 bases and J 11 bases, with 13 bases left between them.

The chain joins TRBV7-2 to TRBJ2-7, with TRBD2 matching 8 bases. The CDR3 consists of 16 residues. The germline V gene has CDR1 SGHTA and CDR2 FQGNSA. V lost 3 bases and J lost 6; bases outside the gene matches: 13. DNA for the CDR3: TGTGCCAGCAGCTTTGAAACGGGAGCGGGAGTTCGCGAGCAGTACTTC. Translation gives CASSFETGAGVREQYF. Full variable domain (missing parts from reference TRBV7-2 and TRBJ2-7): GAGVSQSPSNKVTEKGKDVELRCDPISGHTALYWYRQSLGQGLEFLIYFQGNSAPDKSGLPSDRFSAERTGGSVSTLTIQRTQQEDSAVYLCASSFETGAGVREQYFGPGTRLTVT.

Notes on this clone: At the DNA level, this CDR3 is encoded by other sequences in the same sample as well. This CDR3 is CASSLARGNTGELFF. CDR3 nucleotides: TGCGCCAGCAGCTTGGCCAGAGGGAACACCGGGGAGCTGTTTTTT. V gene TRBV5-1 combines with J gene TRBJ2-2; unclear D gene. The CDR3 spans 15 residues. Germline CDR1 SGHRS, CDR2 YFSETQ. Trimming left V 0 bases short and J 1 base short, with 7 bases between.

The V gene is TRBV14, the J gene TRBJ2-4, with unresolved D. The V gene lost 0 bases and the J gene lost 0 bases, with 3 bases spanning the gap. Germline V lookup: CDR1 SGHDN, CDR2 FVKESK. The CDR3 is made up of 14 amino acids. The CDR3 loop reads CASSQELAKNIQYF. CDR3 bases: TGTGCCAGCAGCCAAGAGTTAGCCAAAAACATTCAGTACTTC.

The V and J genes are TRBV5-1 and TRBJ2-7, with D unresolved. From germline, CDR1 is SGHRS and CDR2 YFSETQ. This CDR3 contains 14 residues. Between the trimmed V and J ends, which lost 4 bases and 2 bases, there was a span of 13 bases. DNA for the CDR3: TGCGCCAGCAGCAACGGCGGAGTGACCTACGAGCAGTACTTC. Translation: CASSNGGVTYEQYF.

The V and J genes are TRBV14 and TRBJ2-7; a possible D gene is TRBD2 (5 bases). This CDR3 comprises 15 residues. Germline-derived CDR1 and CDR2 are SGHDN and FVKESK. V was shortened by 2 bases and J by 4 bases, with 15 bases between the two germline ends. The CDR3 loop reads CASSQYTGITYEQYF. CDR3 coding DNA: TGTGCCAGCAGCCAATATACCGGGATTACTTACGAGCAGTACTTC.

Regarding this clone: Other DNA sequences in the same sample also yield this CDR3. V is TRBV18 and J is TRBJ2-3; the D is unclear. V dropped 3 bases and J dropped 3 bases, with 10 bases sitting between them. Germline lookup yields CDR1 KGHSH and CDR2 LQKENI. The CDR3 totals 14 residues. The CDR3 loop reads CASSPLSGTDTQYF. The CDR3 nucleotides read TGTGCCAGCTCACCTCTCTCTGGAACAGATACGCAGTATTTT.

In regard to this clone: Other DNA sequences of this sample code for an identical CDR3. V and J are TRBV29-1 and TRBJ1-1; 8 bases agree with TRBD1. Germline V gives CDR1 SQVTM, CDR2 ANQGSEA. Unmatched junction bases numbered 2, after V lost 4 bases and J lost 1 base. The CDR3 loop spans 13 amino acids. The CDR3 is CSVVQGANTEAFF. The CDR3 coding sequence is TGCAGCGTTGTGCAGGGGGCGAACACTGAAGCTTTCTTT.

This chain links TRBV5-4 with TRBJ2-1, with a possible D match to TRBD2 (6 bases). The V end was cut by 5 bases, the J end by 9 bases, with 15 bases between. Germline CDR1 SGHNT, CDR2 YYREEE (reference sequence). The CDR3 length is 13 residues. CDR3 coding DNA: TGTGCCAGCAGAACCGGGAGTGTACCTGAGCAGTTCTTC. Its translation: CASRTGSVPEQFF. Complete variable domain (other parts from reference TRBV5-4 and TRBJ2-1): ETGVTQSPTHLIKTRGQQVTLRCSSQSGHNTVSWYQQALGQGPQFIFQYYREEENGRGNFPPRFSGLQFPNYSSELNVNALELDDSALYLCASRTGSVPEQFFGPGTRLTVL.

The chain employs TRBV5-1 and TRBJ1-1, with D possibly being TRBD1 (6 bases). This CDR3 contains 13 residues. Germline CDR1 is SGHRS and CDR2 is YFSETQ. V lost 4 bases and J 5 bases, leaving 12 bases between the germline ends. CDR3 in DNA: TGCGCCAGCAGCGCGGACAGACAAACTGAAGCTTTCTTT. Encoded protein: CASSADRQTEAFF.

The sample holds one count of this clone. The V gene is TRBV9, the J gene TRBJ2-2, with 9 bases aligning to TRBD2. Germline lookup yields CDR1 SGDLS and CDR2 YYNGEE. J was trimmed by 4 bases and V by 0 bases; bases with no gene match: 4. This CDR3 contains 16 residues. CDR3 in amino acids: CASSVEASGITGELFF. The CDR3 nucleotides are TGTGCCAGCAGCGTAGAGGCTAGCGGGATCACCGGGGAGCTGTTTTTT.

The rearrangement joins TRBV7-2 to TRBJ2-7; 9 nucleotides align to TRBD1. The CDR3 has 13 amino acids. V shed 6 bases and J 6 bases; nucleotides not matched to a gene: 6. Germline lookup yields CDR1 SGHTA and CDR2 FQGNSA. This chain's CDR3 is CASRFDRGSEQYF. The CDR3 DNA follows: TGTGCCAGCAGATTCGACAGGGGGAGCGAGCAGTACTTC.

The V and J genes are TRBV2 and TRBJ2-5; D perhaps matches TRBD2 (5 bases). Trimming pared 7 bases from V and 7 bases from J, leaving 10 bases between. The CDR3 loop spans 11 amino acids. Germline CDR1 and CDR2: SNHLY and FYNNEI. The CDR3 nucleotides are TGTGCCAGCACTTATGAGGGGACCCAGTACTTC. Translating it yields CASTYEGTQYF.

To note about this clone: The same CDR3 can be traced to other DNA sequences in this sample. The chain has TRBV9 and TRBJ2-1; D gene unclear. CDR1 SGDLS and CDR2 YYNGEE come from the germline V gene. V lost 3 bases and J lost 2, with 3 bases in between. This CDR3 has 12 amino acids. In nucleotides, the CDR3 is TGTGCCAGCAGCGGAGCCTACAATGAGCAGTTCTTC. Its translation: CASSGAYNEQFF.